The 27 T cell receptor beta chains below come from one sample, sequenced in a study of response to subunit inactivated influenza vaccine. Each CDR3 protein is one row after TCRdb ran MiXCR on the RT-PCR reads. The sample includes around 760,000 distinct CDR3 sequences, over 11% of them seen just once. The specimen comprised PBMCs from blood, sampled less than 15 days before vaccination. These receptors all come from a man between 50 and 59 years old who received an inactivated influenza vaccine.

This chain joins TRBV11-2 and TRBJ2-3; D not resolved. Trimming removed 1 base at V and 4 bases at J, with 12 bases between. This CDR3 has 15 residues. The germline CDR1 and CDR2 sequences are SGHAT and FQNNGV. The CDR3 loop reads CASSLVRLKADTQYF. The CDR3 bases are TGTGCCAGCAGCTTAGTCCGCCTCAAGGCAGATACGCAGTATTTT.

This clonotype was seen more than once but under ten times. V usage is TRBV5-1 and J usage is TRBJ2-1; 7 nucleotides agree with TRBD1. The CDR3 is 14 amino acids. The ends lost 6 bases at V and 2 bases at J; junction bases unmatched: 5. The germline V gene has CDR1 SGHRS and CDR2 YFSETQ. The CDR3 region has the DNA TGCGCCAGCATGGGACAGACCGCCTACAATGAGCAGTTCTTC. Translation: CASMGQTAYNEQFF.

This rearrangement joins TRBV6-5 to TRBJ2-5, with D perhaps TRBD2 (6 bases). The CDR3 length is 15 residues. The germline V gene has CDR1 MNHEY and CDR2 SVGAGI. Trimming left V 0 bases short and J 5 bases short, with 13 bases between. The CDR3 sequence is CASSYSMAGRETQYF. The CDR3 coding sequence is TGTGCCAGCAGTTACTCGATGGCGGGACGGGAGACCCAGTACTTC.

This clonotype was picked up a small number of times. The chain has TRBV5-4 and TRBJ2-5; 7 bases match TRBD2. This CDR3 is 21 amino acids long. The germline V gene encodes CDR1 SGHNT and CDR2 YYREEE (reference sequence). With V trimmed by 0 bases and J by 1 base, 21 bases remained unmatched. CDR3 coding DNA: TGTGCCAGCAGCTTGGTTTGGTCGGGACTAATAGATCTATCTTCCCAAGAGACCCAGTACTTC. Protein sequence: CASSLVWSGLIDLSSQETQYF.

This clonotype was picked up many times. The chain recombines TRBV12-3 or TRBV12-4 with TRBJ1-5; possibly TRBD1 for D (5 bases). There are 12 residues in the CDR3. V lost 7 bases and J 6 bases, leaving 10 bases between the germline ends. The CDR3 sequence is CASTTGPQPQHF. In DNA form, the CDR3 reads TGTGCCAGCACCACAGGCCCTCAGCCCCAGCATTTT.

The chain has TRBV4-3 and TRBJ1-4, with D hard to call. Per germline, CDR1 LGHNA and CDR2 YSLEER. V was pared by 0 bases and J by 0 bases, with 5 bases between. The CDR3 is 15 residues long. DNA for the CDR3: TGCGCCAGCAGCCAAGAGATGGCAACTAATGAAAAACTGTTTTTT. This sequence encodes CASSQEMATNEKLFF.

This clonotype was detected ten times or more. V gene TRBV12-3 or TRBV12-4 combines with J gene TRBJ1-1, with D possibly matching TRBD1 (6 bases). Trimming took 2 bases from V and 7 from J, leaving 11 bases between them. The CDR3 length is 13 residues. The CDR3 reads CASSLKGGGEAFF. DNA for the CDR3: TGTGCCAGCAGTTTAAAAGGAGGGGGTGAAGCTTTCTTT.

V and J are TRBV4-1 and TRBJ2-7, with a possible D match to TRBD1 (6 bases). The CDR3 is 15 amino acids. Trimming stripped 0 bases from V and 2 bases from J, with 11 bases between. From germline, CDR1 is MGHRA and CDR2 YSYEKL. CDR3 sequence reads: CASSQEGNRAYEQYF. The CDR3, as DNA: TGCGCCAGCAGCCAAGAAGGGAACAGGGCCTACGAGCAGTACTTC.

This clonotype was detected only a few times. The chain recombines TRBV4-2 with TRBJ2-3; 9 nucleotides line up with TRBD2. The ends lost 6 bases at V and 6 bases at J; junction bases unmatched: 13. Germline CDR1 reads LGHNA; CDR2 reads YNFKEQ. The CDR3 runs to 16 residues. In DNA form, the CDR3 reads TGTGCCAGCAGTCGGACCCTAGCGGGGAAAGGGGATACGCAGTATTTT. The encoded protein is CASSRTLAGKGDTQYF.

The chain recombines TRBV20-1 with TRBJ2-3; 9 bases are a match to TRBD2. CDR1 DFQATT and CDR2 SNEGSKA come from the germline V gene (reference sequence). V was pared by 6 bases and J by 2 bases, with 12 bases of the junction left unmatched. The length of the CDR3 is 16 residues. For the CDR3, the DNA is TGCAGTGCCGAGGGCCGGCTAGCGGGGACCACAGATACGCAGTATTTT. This gives the protein CSAEGRLAGTTDTQYF.

V is TRBV7-2 and J is TRBJ2-7; TRBD1 is a possible D gene (6 bases). V was trimmed by 5 bases and J by 7 bases, leaving 12 bases between them. The germline V gene encodes CDR1 SGHTA and CDR2 FQGNSA. The CDR3 has 12 residues. Here the CDR3 reads CASSIQGREQYF. CDR3 nucleotides: TGTGCCAGCAGCATACAGGGAAGGGAGCAGTACTTC.

The CDR3 region has the DNA TGTGCCAGCTCACCCGGGGGAAGCATTCAGTACTTC. Residues: CASSPGGSIQYF. The gene calls are TRBV18 and TRBJ2-4, with D maybe TRBD2 (6 bases). Per the germline V gene, CDR1 is KGHSH and CDR2 is LQKENI. The CDR3 totals 12 residues. The V gene lost 3 bases and the J gene lost 9 bases, with 9 bases spanning the gap.

In the case of this clonotype: This may arise from a read error, as a much more abundant clone is one base away. This chain uses TRBV29-1 with TRBJ2-3, with 7 bases that match TRBD2. Trimming at V came to 8 bases and at J to 2 bases, leaving 7 bases not matched to a gene. From germline, CDR1 is SQVTM and CDR2 ANQGSEA. The CDR3 consists of 13 residues. CDR3 loop: CSLVGGVTDTQYF. The CDR3 region has the DNA TGCAGCCTTGTTGGGGGGGTCACAGATACGCAGTATTTT.

The table lists this clonotype with a few counts. The chain carries TRBV5-1 and TRBJ1-2, with TRBD1 matching over 7 bases. CDR3 length: 15 residues. Per the germline V gene, CDR1 is SGHRS and CDR2 is YFSETQ. After removal of 2 bases from V and 4 bases from J, the junction contained 8 bases not matched to a gene. The CDR3: CASSLTGDGSYGYTF. As DNA, the CDR3 is TGCGCCAGCAGCTTAACAGGGGATGGTAGCTATGGCTACACCTTC.

The genes are TRBV27 and TRBJ2-1; TRBD2 aligns across 15 bases. V trimming: 9 bases; J trimming: 7 bases; junction bases outside the gene matches: 7. Germline V gene sequence: CDR1 MNHEY, CDR2 SMNVEV (reference sequence). The length of the CDR3 is 15 residues. The CDR3, as DNA: TGTGCCAGTTCCGACGGGACTAGCGGGGGGAATGAGCAGTTCTTC. It specifies CASSDGTSGGNEQFF.

The rearrangement uses TRBV10-3 and TRBJ2-3; D is possibly TRBD2 (6 bases). The germline V gene encodes CDR1 ENHRY and CDR2 SYGVKD. The V and J ends lost 10 bases and 2 bases respectively, with 19 bases between them. The CDR3 totals 15 residues. The CDR3, as DNA: TGTGCCACCGGAGGGCCTAGTGGTTCCACAGATACGCAGTATTTT. Translating gives CATGGPSGSTDTQYF.

Remarks on this clonotype: One end of the junction fails to match germline, which may point to a read error. The chain couples TRBV28 to TRBJ1-2; no firm D call. CDR3 length equals 11 residues. Germline values: CDR1 MDHEN, CDR2 SYDVKM. This chain's CDR3 is CVSSLNYGYTF. CDR3 DNA sequence: TGTGTCAGCAGTTTGAACTATGGCTACACCTTC.

There are a few counts of this clonotype. The chain combines TRBV4-1 with TRBJ2-3, with TRBD2 matching 11 bases. CDR1 MGHRA and CDR2 YSYEKL come from the germline V gene. The CDR3 has 15 residues. V gave up 5 bases and J gave up 3 bases; unmatched junction bases: 4. The CDR3: CASSIRLAGTDTQYF. The CDR3 coding sequence is TGCGCCAGCAGCATCCGACTAGCGGGGACAGATACGCAGTATTTT.

The chain combines TRBV5-1 with TRBJ2-5; D is uncertain. Looked up from germline, CDR1 is SGHRS and CDR2 is YFSETQ. V was trimmed by 4 bases and J by 2 bases, leaving 24 bases between them. The CDR3 is made up of 18 amino acids. CDR3 in amino acids: CASSVRLINEKLQETQYF. Written as DNA, the CDR3 is TGCGCCAGCAGCGTCCGACTGATCAACGAGAAACTACAAGAGACCCAGTACTTC. Full variable domain (missing parts from reference TRBV5-1 and TRBJ2-5): KAGVTQTPRYLIKTRGQQVTLSCSPISGHRSVSWYQQTPGQGLQFLFEYFSETQRNKGNFPGRFSGRQFSNSRSEMNVSTLELGDSALYLCASSVRLINEKLQETQYFGPGTRLLVL.

This chain links TRBV29-1 with TRBJ2-3, with D possibly being TRBD2 (6 bases). This CDR3 is 13 amino acids long. Per the germline V gene, CDR1 is SQVTM and CDR2 is ANQGSEA. V was shortened by 7 bases and J by 0 bases, with 11 bases between the two germline ends. The CDR3 bases are TGCAGCGCCGAAGGAGGGAGCACAGATACGCAGTATTTT. This sequence encodes CSAEGGSTDTQYF.

This chain links TRBV28 with TRBJ2-2; D uncertain. The germline V gene encodes CDR1 MDHEN and CDR2 SYDVKM. This CDR3 contains 16 residues. Trimming stripped 3 bases from V and 0 bases from J, with 11 bases between. CDR3 in DNA: TGTGCCAGCAGTTTCCCATGGACGGCGAACACCGGGGAGCTGTTTTTT. Protein sequence: CASSFPWTANTGELFF.

This clonotype appeared a few times. The V and J genes are TRBV11-2 and TRBJ1-2; no reliable D call. This CDR3 comprises 14 residues. Germline lookup yields CDR1 SGHAT and CDR2 FQNNGV. V shed 5 bases and J shed 5 bases, with 15 bases lying between them. Here the CDR3 reads CASSLTSGSYGYTF. CDR3 DNA sequence: TGTGCCAGCAGCCTCACTTCGGGATCATATGGCTACACCTTC.

J is TRBJ2-7 and V is TRBV4-3, with 8 bases matching TRBD2. CDR1 is LGHNA, CDR2 YSLEER, per germline. The V and J ends lost 0 bases and 2 bases, in that order; junction bases with no gene match: 3. The CDR3 extends over 15 amino acids. Here the CDR3 DNA reads TGCGCCAGCAGCCAAGAAGCAGCGGGGGCCTACGAGCAGTACTTC. It specifies CASSQEAAGAYEQYF.

This clonotype turned up a few times. The chain is built from TRBV5-1 and TRBJ2-5, with 7 bases aligning to TRBD1. The CDR3 spans 19 residues. Germline V gene sequence: CDR1 SGHRS, CDR2 YFSETQ. The junction had 20 bases not matched to a gene; V was cut back by 5 bases and J by 1 base. CDR3 protein: CASRRLDRSNYGLQETQYF. Here the CDR3 DNA reads TGCGCCAGCAGGAGGCTGGACAGGTCCAATTATGGGCTCCAAGAGACCCAGTACTTC. The full variable domain, rest sourced from reference TRBV5-1 and TRBJ2-5, is KAGVTQTPRYLIKTRGQQVTLSCSPISGHRSVSWYQQTPGQGLQFLFEYFSETQRNKGNFPGRFSGRQFSNSRSEMNVSTLELGDSALYLCASRRLDRSNYGLQETQYFGPGTRLLVL.

This clonotype came up many times. One junction end disagrees with the germline gene, perhaps due to a read error. This chain uses TRBV5-1 with TRBJ1-2, with 7 bases matching TRBD1. The CDR3 totals 14 residues. Germline loops: CDR1 SGHRS, CDR2 YFSETQ. CDR3 loop: CASSLGNLWDRPDF. In DNA form, the CDR3 reads TGCGCCAGCAGCTTAGGAAATCTATGGGACAGACCAGACTTC.

The chain recombines TRBV20-1 with TRBJ2-5; 8 bases are a match to TRBD2. V dropped 0 bases and J dropped 5; count of bases not matched to a gene: 8. CDR1 and CDR2 (germline): DFQATT, SNEGSKA (reference sequence). CDR3 size: 15 residues. The chain's CDR3 is CSAREGSGGRETQYF. In DNA form, the CDR3 reads TGCAGTGCTAGAGAGGGAAGCGGGGGAAGGGAGACCCAGTACTTC.

There are many counts of this clonotype. The chain recombines TRBV5-1 with TRBJ2-7; D not resolved. The CDR3 runs 15 residues. The ends were cut back, 4 bases at V and 4 bases at J, with 18 bases in the middle. Germline CDR1 reads SGHRS; CDR2 reads YFSETQ. CDR3 in DNA: TGCGCCAGCAGCACCCAAACACGGAACCTTTACGAGCAGTACTTC. This codes for CASSTQTRNLYEQYF.